Following are 32 T cell receptor beta chains from one sample sequenced in a study of blood T cell repertoires in COVID-19. Produced via immunoSEQ multiplex PCR; TCRdb's table is partial and in-frame only. The sample has roughly 52,000 clones; around 84% are singletons. Specimen: peripheral blood. All receptors come from a human donor in a cohort sampled during active or convalescent COVID-19.

This clone was found once. The V gene is TRBV6-2 or TRBV6-3, the J gene TRBJ1-2; D uncertain. Germline V lookup: CDR1 MNHEY, CDR2 SVGEGT. V was cut by 2 bases and J by 8 bases, with 12 bases left in between. CDR3 size: 13 residues. DNA of the CDR3: TGTGCCAGCAGTTACCCGCCGACGGAGGGCTACACCTTC. It translates to CASSYPPTEGYTF.

CDR3 DNA: TGTGCCAGCAGCTTAGGTTCGAGGACTGAAGCTTTCTTT. Translation gives CASSLGSRTEAFF. The rearrangement joins TRBV7-2 to TRBJ1-1; D gene uncertain. With 1 base removed from V and 5 bases from J, the gap between germline ends came to 8 bases. The CDR3 runs 13 residues. Germline lookup yields CDR1 SGHTA and CDR2 FQGNSA.

The chain recombines TRBV30 with TRBJ1-1; D gene uncertain. This CDR3 comprises 15 residues. V shed 3 bases and J shed 1 base, with 15 bases lying between them. Germline V gene sequence: CDR1 GTSNPN, CDR2 SVGIG (reference sequence). CDR3 protein: CAWRRLGSRNTEAFF. DNA of the CDR3: TGTGCCTGGAGGCGACTTGGTAGTAGGAACACTGAAGCTTTCTTT.

The chain uses TRBV5-1 and TRBJ2-5; no reliable D call. V lost 2 bases and J lost 0, with 8 bases in between. Germline CDR1 is SGHRS and CDR2 is YFSETQ. This CDR3 spans 14 amino acids. The CDR3 loop is CASSFPEYQETQYF. CDR3 coding DNA: TGCGCCAGCAGCTTCCCGGAGTACCAAGAGACCCAGTACTTC.

This clone was seen only a few times. This chain connects TRBV11-2 to TRBJ2-5; 14 nucleotides align to TRBD2. Germline loops: CDR1 SGHAT, CDR2 FQNNGV. Unmatched junction bases numbered 1, after V lost 0 bases and J lost 4 bases. This CDR3 spans 16 amino acids. The CDR3 here is CASSLDGTSGGETQYF. Here the CDR3 DNA reads TGTGCCAGCAGCTTAGATGGGACTAGCGGGGGAGAGACCCAGTACTTC.

The gene calls are TRBV10-3 and TRBJ2-2; tentatively, D is TRBD1 (6 bases). V was pared by 10 bases and J by 2 bases, with 20 bases between. Germline V gene data show CDR1 as ENHRY and CDR2 as SYGVKD. The CDR3 runs to 16 residues. CDR3 bases: TGTGCCACTAGTGAGCAAAGGGGGAGAAACACCGGGGAGCTGTTTTTT. Protein: CATSEQRGRNTGELFF.

As to this clone: One junction end does not reproduce the germline sequence, and a read error may be involved. V gene TRBV9 combines with J gene TRBJ2-6; D is undetermined. The CDR3 covers 13 residues. Looked up from germline, CDR1 is SGDLS and CDR2 is YYNGEE. The chain's CDR3 is CASSVAGANVLTF. CDR3 nucleotide sequence: TGTGCCAGCAGCGTGGCTGGTGCCAACGTCCTGACTTTC.

The chain is built from TRBV20-1 and TRBJ1-4; D possibly corresponds to TRBD1 (5 bases). The germline gives CDR1 DFQATT, CDR2 SNEGSKA (reference sequence). The CDR3 loop spans 11 amino acids. V was clipped by 6 bases and J by 8 bases, with 10 bases between them. The DNA of the CDR3 is TGCAGTGCCCGTGGGGGGGAAAAACTGTTTTTT. Translating gives CSARGGEKLFF.

The genes are TRBV19 and TRBJ2-2, with unresolved D. Germline V lookup: CDR1 LNHDA, CDR2 SQIVND (reference sequence). This CDR3 region has 15 residues. Trimming cost V 7 bases and J 7 bases, with 19 bases left between them. DNA of the CDR3: TGTGCCAGTAACTATAGATCCATAGGTCGCGGGGAGCTGTTTTTT. It encodes CASNYRSIGRGELFF.

The V gene is TRBV19, the J gene TRBJ1-4; D remains unclear. Germline CDR1 reads LNHDA; CDR2 reads SQIVND (reference sequence). The V end lost 1 base, the J end lost 5 bases, and 5 bases lay between the germline ends. The CDR3 extends over 13 amino acids. The CDR3, as DNA: TGTGCCAGTAGTATAGGGAGAAATGAAAAACTGTTTTTT. It translates to CASSIGRNEKLFF.

This chain uses TRBV2 with TRBJ2-5, with D possibly matching TRBD2 (5 bases). The CDR3 is 13 residues long. CDR1 SNHLY and CDR2 FYNNEI come from the germline V gene. V was cut by 3 bases and J by 4 bases, with 9 bases left in between. In nucleotides, the CDR3 is TGTGCCAGCAGTGATGGACTGGGAGAGACCCAGTACTTC. Translation: CASSDGLGETQYF.

The genes are TRBV6-5 and TRBJ1-2; 9 nucleotides match TRBD1. The CDR3 loop spans 14 amino acids. The germline CDR1 and CDR2 sequences are MNHEY and SVGAGI. After removal of 4 bases from V and 8 bases from J, the junction contained 8 bases not matched to a gene. CDR3 loop: CASSFRTGAIGYTF. The DNA for the CDR3 is TGTGCCAGCAGTTTTAGGACAGGGGCTATCGGCTACACCTTC.

The V call is TRBV5-4, the J call TRBJ2-7; the D is unclear. Trimming cost V 4 bases and J 7 bases, with 12 bases left between them. CDR1 and CDR2 (germline): SGHNT, YYREEE (reference sequence). There are 12 residues in the CDR3. CDR3 protein: CASSIPTGEQYF. CDR3 nucleotide sequence: TGTGCCAGCAGCATTCCGACCGGGGAGCAGTACTTC.

The J gene is TRBJ2-2, the V gene TRBV19; weak D call: TRBD2 (6 bases). The CDR3 is 15 residues long. V lost 7 bases to trimming and J lost 5 bases, with 17 bases between them. The V gene's germline CDR1 is LNHDA and CDR2 SQIVND (reference sequence). The CDR3 protein is CASIPGGAGTGELFF. The CDR3 nucleotides read TGTGCCAGTATCCCGGGTGGGGCGGGGACCGGGGAGCTGTTTTTT.

The chain uses TRBV6-1 and TRBJ1-1; D perhaps matches TRBD1 (5 bases). With 0 bases removed from V and 1 base from J, the gap between germline ends came to 15 bases. CDR3 size: 17 residues. Looked up from germline, CDR1 is MNHNS and CDR2 is SASEGT. The DNA for the CDR3 is TGTGCCAGCAGTGAAGCCGGGGGTTCCGGACCGAACACTGAAGCTTTCTTT. Its translation is CASSEAGGSGPNTEAFF.

The rearrangement links TRBV18 to TRBJ2-7; TRBD1 aligns across 7 bases. The CDR3 has 14 residues. The germline V gene has CDR1 KGHSH and CDR2 LQKENI. J was trimmed by 0 bases and V by 5 bases; bases with no gene match: 4. CDR3 nucleotides: TGTGCCAGCTCATCGGGACAGTCCTCCTACGAGCAGTACTTC. It yields the protein CASSSGQSSYEQYF.

The chain is built from TRBV9 and TRBJ1-2; D call uncertain. CDR1 is SGDLS and CDR2 is YYNGEE in the germline V gene. Trimming took off 4 bases at V and 5 bases at J, with 6 bases between the two ends. This CDR3 has 11 amino acids. The CDR3 DNA is TGTGCCAGCAGCCCGGGATATGGCTACACCTTC. Translated: CASSPGYGYTF.

This chain uses TRBV5-4 with TRBJ1-2, with D possibly TRBD1 on 5 matching bases. CDR1 and CDR2 from the germline V gene are SGHNT and YYREEE (reference sequence). The CDR3 is 14 residues long. Trimming cost V 1 base and J 9 bases, with 16 bases left between them. CDR3 residues: CASSLITGLSRYTF. CDR3 coding DNA: TGTGCCAGCAGCTTGATAACAGGCCTTTCACGCTACACCTTC.

This sequence joins TRBV6-2 or TRBV6-3 and TRBJ2-5, with TRBD2 matching 11 bases. The CDR3 has 14 amino acids. The junction had 3 bases not matched to a gene; V was cut back by 5 bases and J by 4 bases. Germline CDR1 reads MNHEY; CDR2 reads SVGEGT. The CDR3 coding sequence is TGTGCCAGCAGTCGACTAGCGGGGTTAGAGACCCAGTACTTC. It is translated as CASSRLAGLETQYF.

The chain joins TRBV3-1 (or the pseudogene TRBV3-2) to TRBJ2-5, with 9 nucleotides matching TRBD2. Germline V CDR1 and CDR2: LGHDT, YNNKEL (reference sequence). V lost 4 bases, J lost 5 bases, and 17 bases stayed unmatched. CDR3 length: 18 amino acids. The CDR3 loop reads CASSRATGTSFIYETQYF. In nucleotides, the CDR3 is TGTGCCAGCAGCCGAGCCACCGGGACTAGCTTTATATATGAGACCCAGTACTTC.

The chain combines TRBV5-1 with TRBJ1-1; D remains unclear. Germline V CDR1 and CDR2: SGHRS, YFSETQ. The CDR3 runs 13 residues. V lost 4 bases and J 1 base, leaving 8 bases between the germline ends. This CDR3 is CASSPLRNTEAFF. CDR3 nucleotide sequence: TGCGCCAGCAGCCCTCTCAGGAACACTGAAGCTTTCTTT.

This chain uses TRBV5-1 with TRBJ2-1, with TRBD2 matching 10 bases. Losses at the gene ends were 2 bases for V and 6 bases for J; bases not matched to a gene: 5. This CDR3 contains 15 residues. Looked up from germline, CDR1 is SGHRS and CDR2 is YFSETQ. The CDR3 spells CASSLRLAGLNEQFF. DNA for the CDR3: TGCGCCAGCAGCTTACGACTAGCGGGCCTCAATGAGCAGTTCTTC. Full variable domain (remainder filled in from reference TRBV5-1 and TRBJ2-1): KAGVTQTPRYLIKTRGQQVTLSCSPISGHRSVSWYQQTPGQGLQFLFEYFSETQRNKGNFPGRFSGRQFSNSRSEMNVSTLELGDSALYLCASSLRLAGLNEQFFGPGTRLTVL.

The V and J genes are TRBV7-9 and TRBJ1-6; 9 nucleotides agree with TRBD1. V gave up 4 bases and J gave up 10 bases; unmatched junction bases: 11. Germline assignment: CDR1 SEHNR and CDR2 FQNEAQ (reference sequence). The CDR3 contains 16 residues. The CDR3 loop is CASSSPRDRENSPLHF. The CDR3 nucleotides are TGTGCCAGCAGCTCCCCCCGGGACAGGGAGAACTCACCCCTCCACTTT.

The chain combines TRBV5-8 with TRBJ2-7; perhaps TRBD2 as D (6 bases). This CDR3 is built from 15 residues. Per the germline V gene, CDR1 is SGHTS and CDR2 is YDEGEE. Trimming pared 5 bases from V and 1 base from J, leaving 16 bases between. The CDR3 is CASRRAVGGSYEQYF. The CDR3, as DNA: TGTGCCAGCAGACGGGCGGTGGGGGGATCCTACGAGCAGTACTTC.

The chain combines TRBV28 with TRBJ1-5, with a possible D match to TRBD1 (5 bases). Germline values: CDR1 MDHEN, CDR2 SYDVKM. The CDR3 length is 15 residues. Trimming left V 4 bases short and J 9 bases short, with 19 bases between. CDR3 loop: CASSYSTANAWPQHF. Here the CDR3 DNA reads TGTGCCAGCAGTTATTCGACAGCGAACGCTTGGCCCCAGCATTTT.

This clone was picked up a small number of times. The gene calls are TRBV7-9 and TRBJ2-3; D gene ambiguous. Trimming shortened V by 0 bases and J by 3 bases, and 10 bases separated the two germline ends. CDR1 and CDR2 (germline): SEHNR, FQNEAQ (reference sequence). This CDR3 has 15 residues. The CDR3: CASSLARPPTDTQYF. The CDR3 DNA reads TGTGCCAGCAGCTTAGCGAGGCCACCTACAGATACGCAGTATTTT. Full variable domain (missing parts from reference TRBV7-9 and TRBJ2-3): DTGVSQNPRHKITKRGQNVTFRCDPISEHNRLYWYRQTLGQGPEFLTYFQNEAQLEKSRLLSDRFSAERPKGSFSTLEIQRTEQGDSAMYLCASSLARPPTDTQYFGPGTRLTVL.

The V gene is TRBV6-5, the J gene TRBJ1-2; TRBD1 matches 11 bases. Germline CDR1 MNHEY, CDR2 SVGAGI. J gave up 8 bases and V 5 bases, and 7 bases lay outside the gene matches. The CDR3 has 14 residues. The CDR3 reads CASSTPGTGGGYTF. CDR3 sequence (DNA): TGTGCCAGCAGTACCCCCGGGACAGGGGGAGGCTACACCTTC.

There are a few counts of this clone. The chain links TRBV10-1 to TRBJ1-5; D uncertain. The V and J ends lost 0 bases and 0 bases respectively, with 12 bases between them. The CDR3 sequence is 17 residues long. From germline, CDR1 is WNHNN and CDR2 SYGVQD (reference sequence). CDR3 bases: TGCGCCAGCAGTGAGTCTGGCAGTCATTTTAGCAATCAGCCCCAGCATTTT. Its translation is CASSESGSHFSNQPQHF.

This clone was seen more than once but under ten times. The CDR3 nucleotides read TGTGCCAGCAGCTTGCCAGGCACAGATACGCAGTATTTT. This codes for CASSLPGTDTQYF. This sequence joins TRBV5-8 and TRBJ2-3; the D is unclear. The germline V and J ends were trimmed by 1 base and 1 base, with 4 bases remaining between them. The CDR3 is 13 residues long. The germline gives CDR1 SGHTS, CDR2 YDEGEE.

This clone was counted once. The chain links TRBV2 to TRBJ2-5; a possible D gene is TRBD1 (5 bases). V was shortened by 9 bases and J by 1 base, with 18 bases between the two germline ends. The CDR3 is 15 residues long. Germline CDR1 is SNHLY and CDR2 is FYNNEI. CDR3 loop: CASSERQRVQETQYF. The CDR3 DNA reads TGTGCCAGTTCCGAGAGACAGCGAGTCCAAGAGACCCAGTACTTC.

The chain recombines TRBV5-8 with TRBJ1-1, with D tentatively TRBD1 (5 bases). The germline gives CDR1 SGHTS, CDR2 YDEGEE. The CDR3 extends over 14 amino acids. V dropped 3 bases and J dropped 5 bases, with 14 bases sitting between them. The CDR3 loop reads CASSSISGRTEAFF. The DNA for the CDR3 is TGTGCCAGCAGCTCTATTTCAGGGCGGACTGAAGCTTTCTTT.

V and J are TRBV10-3 and TRBJ2-7; TRBD2 aligns across 9 bases. The CDR3 has 14 residues. In germline, CDR1 is ENHRY, CDR2 SYGVKD. J was trimmed by 6 bases and V by 10 bases; bases with no gene match: 13. CDR3 bases: TGTGCCACCAGAGGAGGAGCGGGGGGCTCCGAGCAGTACTTC. Protein sequence: CATRGGAGGSEQYF.